This paragraph covers one T cell receptor (beta chain) sequence. This sample was taken from a study of blood T cell repertoires in COVID-19. Study background: Spain, Italy and the United States supplied samples that represented acute and convalescent COVID-19.

V was pared by 4 bases and J by 9 bases, with 5 bases of the junction left unmatched. The CDR3 loop spans 15 amino acids. CDR1 PRHDT and CDR2 FYEKMQ come from the germline V gene (reference sequence). Original data processing: Counts of nucleated cells, estimated from reference gene primer amplification, were obtained. Clones were read by immunoSEQ multiplex PCR, and TCRdb kept only the in-frame ones, dropping some. D and trimming come from the DNA, and the V and J calls and clone size come from that table. Of tens of thousands of clones in the sample, under 80% were seen once. This TCR was sampled from a human donor in a cohort sampled during active COVID-19. Sequenced sample: peripheral blood. The chain employs TRBV13 and TRBJ2-1; 14 bases map to TRBD2. For the CDR3, the DNA is TGTGCCAGCAGCTCGGGACTAGCGGGAGTCGGTGAGCAGTTCTTC. Its translation is CASSSGLAGVGEQFF.